This TCR beta chain was observed in a study of T cell responses to AZD1222 COVID-19 vaccine. Study-wide findings and caveats: Clonal diversity was possibly underestimated; the donors were predominantly white British and more often female. Elevations in Spike-specific TCR breadth and depth followed administration of two AZD1222 doses.

This table comes from immunoSEQ multiplex PCR, and its TCRdb copy is limited to in-frame clones, with some not included. The sample has some 140,000 clones, approximately 80% seen once. Concerning this clone: Antigen unknown.

The V and J ends lost 6 bases and 7 bases, in that order; junction bases with no gene match: 8. Germline V lookup: CDR1 SGHRS, CDR2 YFSETQ. The CDR3 sequence is 14 residues long. V and J are TRBV5-1 and TRBJ2-2; 8 bases map to TRBD2. This clonotype was sampled from an adult in good health. Sequencing used peripheral blood, obtained on day 0 of AZD1222 vaccination. CDR3 sequence (DNA): TGCGCCAGCACCTTCGGGGGGGCAGGCGGGGAGCTGTTTTTT. Protein sequence: CASTFGGAGGELFF.